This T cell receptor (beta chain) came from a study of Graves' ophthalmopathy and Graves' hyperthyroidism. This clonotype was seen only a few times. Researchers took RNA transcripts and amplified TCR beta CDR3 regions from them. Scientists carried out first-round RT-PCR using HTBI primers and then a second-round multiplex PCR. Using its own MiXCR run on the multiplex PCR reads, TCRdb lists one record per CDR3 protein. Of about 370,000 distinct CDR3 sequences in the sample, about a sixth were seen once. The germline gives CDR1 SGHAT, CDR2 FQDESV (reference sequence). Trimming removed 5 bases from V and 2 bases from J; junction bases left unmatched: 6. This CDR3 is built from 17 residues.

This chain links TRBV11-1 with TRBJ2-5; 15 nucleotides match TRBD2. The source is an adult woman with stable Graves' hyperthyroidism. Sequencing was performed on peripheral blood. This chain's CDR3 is CASSPGTSGRLQETQYF. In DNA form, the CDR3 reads TGTGCCAGCAGCCCGGGGACTAGCGGGAGGCTTCAAGAGACCCAGTACTTC.